The 8 T cell receptor beta chains reported below all come from one sample, sequenced in a study of lymphopenia after photon versus proton radiotherapy (dated by TCRdb to between 2018 and 2021). Library preparation employed the immunoSEQ multiplex PCR assay. As stored in TCRdb, this immuneACCESS dataset retains in-frame rearrangements with V and J assigned. A fraction of the clones does not appear; measured against another copy, unresolved V genes explain less than half of the discrepancy, and the remainder lacks a known reason. For this sample there are 30,000 to 35,000 clones; 89% appear just once. In total, the top ten clones hold 6.5% to 8.5% of the sample. The specimen was peripheral blood, collected from a patient treated with proton-based radiotherapy. The receptors derive from a woman between 65 and 79 years old with pancreatic cancer. Some clones in this sample may be carry-over from other donors' samples.

The chain is built from TRBV11-2 and TRBJ2-1, with no clear D. V was pared by 3 bases and J by 2 bases, with 8 bases between. This CDR3 is built from 14 residues. Germline V gene lookup returns CDR1 SGHAT and CDR2 FQNNGV. Written as DNA, the CDR3 is TGTGCCAGCAGCTTCCAGCCTCCCTACAATGAGCAGTTCTTC. Its protein is CASSFQPPYNEQFF.

This clone was seen once. The chain recombines TRBV11-1 with TRBJ2-2; TRBD1 or TRBD2 may be the D gene (5 bases each). Trimming took 7 bases from V and 5 from J, leaving 17 bases between them. Germline V gene lookup returns CDR1 SGHAT and CDR2 FQDESV (reference sequence). The CDR3 is 15 residues long. The CDR3 is CASNYAGTGTGELFF. CDR3 sequence (DNA): TGTGCCAGCAACTACGCCGGGACGGGAACCGGGGAGCTGTTTTTT.

The rearrangement links TRBV10-3 to TRBJ1-1; TRBD1 matches at 7 bases. J was trimmed by 7 bases and V by 4 bases; bases with no gene match: 6. Germline V CDR1 and CDR2: ENHRY, SYGVKD. CDR3 length: 13 amino acids. CDR3 in DNA: TGTGCCATCAGTGCCGACAGGGAGTATGAAGCTTTCTTT. It specifies CAISADREYEAFF.

V usage is TRBV5-1 and J usage is TRBJ1-1, with D uncertain. From germline, CDR1 is SGHRS and CDR2 YFSETQ. The CDR3 runs 13 residues. The V gene lost 4 bases and the J gene lost 3 bases, with 10 bases spanning the gap. CDR3 loop: CASSESPHTEAFF. DNA of the CDR3: TGCGCCAGCAGCGAGAGCCCACACACTGAAGCTTTCTTT.

The V call is TRBV30, the J call TRBJ1-1, with D unresolved. Deletions cut 2 bases from V and 5 bases from J, with 12 bases between. The germline V gene encodes CDR1 GTSNPN and CDR2 SVGIG (reference sequence). This CDR3 comprises 13 residues. The CDR3 nucleotides read TGTGCCTGGAGTAGGTCCCCGGGGACTGAAGCTTTCTTT. This encodes CAWSRSPGTEAFF.

The genes are TRBV28 and TRBJ2-2; no clear D gene. Germline lookup yields CDR1 MDHEN and CDR2 SYDVKM. CDR3 length equals 13 residues. The ends were cut back, 7 bases at V and 2 bases at J, with 8 bases in the middle. The CDR3 spells CASTRLNTGELFF. CDR3 DNA: TGTGCCAGCACCCGCCTTAACACCGGGGAGCTGTTTTTT.

The chain has TRBV7-2 and TRBJ1-2, with TRBD1 identical over 7 bases. V trimming: 2 bases; J trimming: 0 bases; junction bases outside the gene matches: 3. The CDR3 is made up of 15 amino acids. Germline V gene data show CDR1 as SGHTA and CDR2 as FQGNSA. The CDR3 region is CASSLSQGTNYGYTF. CDR3 nucleotide sequence: TGTGCCAGCAGCTTATCACAGGGGACTAACTATGGCTACACCTTC.

The gene calls are TRBV5-6 and TRBJ1-2, with TRBD1 identical over 7 bases. J was trimmed by 4 bases and V by 2 bases; bases with no gene match: 8. This CDR3 comprises 15 residues. The germline V gene has CDR1 SGHDT and CDR2 YYEEEE. Here the CDR3 DNA reads TGTGCCAGCAGCTTATTGACAGGGCACGGCTATGGCTACACCTTC. As protein: CASSLLTGHGYGYTF.